The clone carrying this TCR beta chain was counted between two and nine times. Antigen unknown. CDR1 and CDR2 (germline): LNHDA, SQIVND (reference sequence). Unmatched junction bases numbered 6, after V lost 7 bases and J lost 6 bases. The CDR3 length is 14 residues. These data belong to a study of tumor-infiltrating lymphocytes in localized non-small cell lung cancer. Study-level background: Tumor tissue and non-adjacent uninvolved lung came from each patient.

Generated by immunoSEQ multiplex PCR, the TCRdb table keeps only in-frame clones and is missing some. The top ten clones hold more than 9.5% of a sample with roughly 12,000 clones, roughly 66% of them seen once. Study-wide results and limits: Not all patients were TCR sequenced, owing to tissue quantity.

Sequenced sample: uninvolved lung tissue not adjacent to the tumor. This TCR derives from a human donor with non-small cell lung cancer. This rearrangement joins TRBV19 to TRBJ1-5; TRBD1 matches 10 bases. The CDR3 coding sequence is TGTGCCAGTACCTGGGACAGGGGTTCTCAGCCCCAGCATTTT. Translation gives CASTWDRGSQPQHF.